Listed below are T cell receptor beta chains from one sample, sequenced in a study of blood T cell repertoires in COVID-19. Measured with immunoSEQ multiplex PCR; TCRdb has only the in-frame clones, and not every one. Of fewer than 200,000 clones in the sample, around 86% were seen once. The sequencing input was peripheral blood. These receptors were collected from a man aged 50-59 years with active or convalescent COVID-19. The conserved cysteine and the conserved F or W are not part of the CDR3 here. Rows give clone size only sometimes, using once, few, many, or a class for an expanded clone.

>.|TRBV28|TRBJ1-1|13
ASSISTGMGTEAF
>.|TRBV2|TRBJ1-2|11
ASSEAQTVGYT
>.|TRBV7-3|TRBJ1-2|13
ASSDSGGSNYGYT
>.|TRBV2|TRBJ2-3|9
ASRGEGTQY
>.|TRBV5-6|TRBJ2-7|15
ASSPLAGQGVGYEQY
>.|TRBV7-9|TRBJ1-5|13
ASSWTGAGNQPQH
>.|TRBV10-3|TRBJ1-6|10
AIGDTNSPLH
>.|TRBV3-1/TRBV3-2|TRBJ2-5|13
ASSHTSGERETQY
>.|TRBV14|TRBJ2-7|12
ASSQGTGGYEQY
>.|TRBV3-1/TRBV3-2|TRBJ2-1|14
ASSQVASGGKFEQF
>.|TRBV6-5|TRBJ2-7|11
ASERTGGYEQY
>.|TRBV6-5|TRBJ1-3|13
ASSYSRTGGNTIY
>.|TRBV20-1|TRBJ1-5|14
SASTPLQGGEQPQH
>.|TRBV10-3|TRBJ2-7|11
AISEDQGYEQY
>once|TRBV28|TRBJ2-4|11
ASSSGAKNIQY
>.|TRBV19|TRBJ2-3|13
ASSPQSGRTDTQY
>.|TRBV5-4|TRBJ2-1|14
ASSSPSTMLYNEQF
>.|TRBV19|TRBJ2-5|12
ATRTSGAQETQY
>once|TRBV19|TRBJ2-1|12
ASSTHGAPNEQF
>.|TRBV18|TRBJ2-5|11
ASSPQGLETQY
>.|TRBV30|TRBJ1-5|12
AWAGGNSNQPQH
>.|TRBV12-5|TRBJ2-3|14
ASGEGPKDSTDTQY
>.|TRBV11-2|TRBJ2-2|12
ASSLLLGAGELF
>.|TRBV6-5|TRBJ2-5|13
ASSYDRVSGETQY
>once|TRBV30|TRBJ2-5|12
AWSVRGGRETQY
>.|TRBV9|TRBJ2-5|12
ASSVGGQQETQY
>.|TRBV19|TRBJ1-5|13
ASSLGGSTSQPQH
>.|TRBV5-1|TRBJ1-1|14
ASSRIQGMGNTEAF
>few|TRBV7-9|TRBJ1-1|10
ASSKRGTEAF
>.|TRBV9|TRBJ2-1|15
ASSARNLSGQKSEQF
>few|TRBV19|TRBJ2-1|13
ASSIKTSGRNEQF
>.|TRBV19|TRBJ2-1|11
ASSTKTGTEQF
>.|TRBV21-1|TRBJ2-7|9
ASTRSCEQY
>few|TRBV5-4|TRBJ2-1|13
ASSSPGQGNNEQF
>.|TRBV7-9|TRBJ1-1|7
ASSLYMF